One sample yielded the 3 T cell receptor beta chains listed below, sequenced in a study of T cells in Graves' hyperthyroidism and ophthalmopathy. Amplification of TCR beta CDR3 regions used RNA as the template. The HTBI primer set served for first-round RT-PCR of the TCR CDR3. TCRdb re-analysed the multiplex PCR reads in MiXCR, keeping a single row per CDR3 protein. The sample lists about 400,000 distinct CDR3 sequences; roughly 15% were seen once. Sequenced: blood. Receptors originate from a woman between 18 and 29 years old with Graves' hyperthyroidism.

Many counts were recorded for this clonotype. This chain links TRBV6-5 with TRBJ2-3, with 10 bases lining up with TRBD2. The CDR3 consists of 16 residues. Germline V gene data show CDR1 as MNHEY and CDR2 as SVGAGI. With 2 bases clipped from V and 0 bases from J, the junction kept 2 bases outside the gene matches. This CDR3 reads CASSYKRGGSTDTQYF. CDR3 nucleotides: TGTGCCAGCAGTTACAAGCGGGGGGGGAGCACAGATACGCAGTATTTT.

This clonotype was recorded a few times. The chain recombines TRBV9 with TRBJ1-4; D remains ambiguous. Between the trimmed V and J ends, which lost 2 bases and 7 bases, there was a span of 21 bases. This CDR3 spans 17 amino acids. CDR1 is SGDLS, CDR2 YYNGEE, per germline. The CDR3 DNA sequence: TGTGCCAGCAGCGTGAGTACTCGTCCAGGTTTCACTGAAAAACTGTTTTTT. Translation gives CASSVSTRPGFTEKLFF.

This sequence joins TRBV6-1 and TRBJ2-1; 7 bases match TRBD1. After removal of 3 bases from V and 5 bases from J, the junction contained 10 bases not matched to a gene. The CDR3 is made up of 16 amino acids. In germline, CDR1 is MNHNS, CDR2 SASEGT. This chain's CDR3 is CASSDPTGAVHNEQFF. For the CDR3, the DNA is TGTGCCAGCAGTGACCCCACAGGGGCCGTACACAATGAGCAGTTCTTC.